This T cell receptor beta chain originates from a study of PD-L1 blockade in urothelial cancer. Libraries were prepared by immunoSEQ multiplex PCR; TCRdb keeps only in-frame clonotypes and omits some of them. The data show 60,000 or so clones, around 80% seen once. Each patient contributed between 1 and 8 total time points of blood mononuclear cells, pretreatment and during treatment. Source: PBMCs, taken around atezolizumab (anti-PD-L1) treatment. The TCR sequence derives from a man aged 65 to 79 with urothelial cancer.

CDR3: CASSLFLGAARGHFAGELFF. The CDR3 DNA reads TGTGCCAGCAGCTTATTCCTCGGGGCTGCCAGGGGGCACTTCGCCGGGGAGCTGTTTTTT. The rearrangement links TRBV7-6 to TRBJ2-2; 8 bases line up with TRBD1. CDR3 length: 20 residues. Germline V gives CDR1 SGHVS, CDR2 FNYEAQ. After removal of 2 bases from V and 6 bases from J, the junction contained 20 bases not matched to a gene.